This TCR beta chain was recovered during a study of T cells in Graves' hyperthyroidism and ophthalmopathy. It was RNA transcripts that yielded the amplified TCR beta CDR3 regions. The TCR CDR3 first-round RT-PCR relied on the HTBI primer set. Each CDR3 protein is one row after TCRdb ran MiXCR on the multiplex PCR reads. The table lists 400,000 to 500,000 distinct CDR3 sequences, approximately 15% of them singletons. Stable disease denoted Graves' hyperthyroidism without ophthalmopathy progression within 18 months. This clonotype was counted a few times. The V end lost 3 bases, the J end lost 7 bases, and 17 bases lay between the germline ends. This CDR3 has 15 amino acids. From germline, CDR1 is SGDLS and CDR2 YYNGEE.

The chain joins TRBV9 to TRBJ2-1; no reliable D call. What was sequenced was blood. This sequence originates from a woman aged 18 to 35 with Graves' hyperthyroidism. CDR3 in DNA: TGTGCCAGCAGCGACCGGGCCTATCTGGGAAATGAGCAGTTCTTC. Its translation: CASSDRAYLGNEQFF.